The 22 T cell receptor beta chains below all came from one sample that was sequenced in a study of beta chain features in type 1 diabetes. Expressed TCRB transcripts were sequenced, since all the RNA that had been isolated was reverse transcribed. Profiled with immunoSEQ multiplex PCR; TCRdb holds only in-frame clones, not every one. The table shows some 250,000 clones, with less than 35% occurring only once. The sequencing sample was made of central memory CD4+ T cells from blood. The receptor set was obtained from a man younger than 45 in good health.

This clone appeared a few times. The J gene is TRBJ1-2, the V gene TRBV27; no definite D call. The CDR3 length is 12 residues. Per the germline V gene, CDR1 is MNHEY and CDR2 is SMNVEV (reference sequence). V dropped 5 bases and J dropped 1 base, with 5 bases sitting between them. Written as DNA, the CDR3 is TGTGCCAGCAGTGACTATAACTATGGCTACACCTTC. It codes for CASSDYNYGYTF.

The chain employs TRBV7-2 and TRBJ2-3; D may match TRBD1 or TRBD2 (6 bases each). CDR3 length: 15 amino acids. Between the trimmed V and J ends, which lost 1 base and 3 bases, there was a span of 11 bases. Germline V gene data show CDR1 as SGHTA and CDR2 as FQGNSA. The CDR3 DNA follows: TGTGCCAGCAGCTTAGAAGGGGGGAGAACAGATACGCAGTATTTT. Translation: CASSLEGGRTDTQYF.

The V and J genes are TRBV4-3 and TRBJ2-5; D call uncertain. The germline V gene encodes CDR1 LGHNA and CDR2 YSLEER. V was cut by 1 base and J by 4 bases, with 4 bases left in between. This CDR3 is 12 amino acids long. CDR3 sequence: CASSQVRETQYF. The CDR3 coding sequence is TGCGCCAGCAGCCAAGTGAGAGAGACCCAGTACTTC.

The chain recombines TRBV15 with TRBJ2-2, with 7 bases matching TRBD1. The junction had 11 bases not matched to a gene; V was cut back by 0 bases and J by 7 bases. This CDR3 contains 17 residues. Germline V gene lookup returns CDR1 LNHNV and CDR2 YYDKDF (reference sequence). The CDR3 sequence is CATSRDSRQGKGGELFF. CDR3 in DNA: TGTGCCACCAGCAGAGATTCGAGACAGGGAAAGGGCGGGGAGCTGTTTTTT.

CDR3 nucleotide sequence: TGTGCCAGCAGCGCGTTCGGGGAGCTGTTTTTT. Translation: CASSAFGELFF. This chain connects TRBV7-8 to TRBJ2-2; D ambiguous. The CDR3 contains 11 residues. CDR1 and CDR2 from the germline V gene are SGHVS and FQNEAQ. V lost 5 bases and J lost 7, with 5 bases in between.

This clone was counted a few times. V is TRBV7-2 and J is TRBJ1-6; 7 bases agree with TRBD1. The CDR3 extends over 16 amino acids. Germline assignment: CDR1 SGHTA and CDR2 FQGNSA. With V trimmed by 1 base and J by 7 bases, 7 bases remained unmatched. CDR3 bases: TGTGCCAGCAGCTTAGATTGGGGACAGTTGAATTCACCCCTCCACTTT. It specifies CASSLDWGQLNSPLHF.

In this sample, this clone turned up a few times. This chain links TRBV7-2 with TRBJ2-1, with a tentative D call TRBD1 (6 bases). The V end lost 5 bases, the J end lost 8 bases, and 22 bases lay between the germline ends. CDR3 length equals 16 residues. Germline V gene data show CDR1 as SGHTA and CDR2 as FQGNSA. CDR3 nucleotide sequence: TGTGCCAGCAGCCGACTCGTGGCCAGGGGCCAGGATGAGCAGTTCTTC. As protein: CASSRLVARGQDEQFF.

The genes are TRBV29-1 and TRBJ1-5; D gene unclear. CDR3 size: 13 residues. With 7 bases removed from V and 4 bases from J, the gap between germline ends came to 14 bases. The germline CDR1 and CDR2 sequences are SQVTM and ANQGSEA. The CDR3 protein is CSGVMGPNQPQHF. The CDR3 region has the DNA TGCAGCGGCGTTATGGGCCCAAATCAGCCCCAGCATTTT.

CDR3 sequence (DNA): TGTGCCTCAAGACTATCAGGGGGCCGCGGGACCCAGTACTTC. Its protein product is CASRLSGGRGTQYF. The chain is built from TRBV30 and TRBJ2-5; 8 nucleotides align to TRBD1. The CDR3 consists of 14 residues. After removal of 7 bases from V and 7 bases from J, the junction contained 14 bases not matched to a gene. Germline V CDR1 and CDR2: GTSNPN, SVGIG (reference sequence). The full variable domain, rest sourced from reference TRBV30 and TRBJ2-5, is SQTIHQWPATLVQPVGSPLSLECTVEGTSNPNLYWYRQAAGRGLQLLFYSVGIGQISSEVPQNLSASRPQDRQFILSSKKLLLSDSGFYLCASRLSGGRGTQYFGPGTRLLVL.

Many counts were recorded for this clone. This chain's CDR3 is CASSQVDRAERNTIYF. CDR3 coding DNA: TGTGCCAGCAGCCAGGTTGACAGGGCCGAAAGAAACACCATATATTTT. This chain connects TRBV4-2 to TRBJ1-3; 7 nucleotides match TRBD1. Germline CDR1 and CDR2: LGHNA and YNFKEQ. The CDR3 contains 16 residues. Trimming at V came to 3 bases and at J to 5 bases, leaving 10 bases not matched to a gene.

This clone was seen only a few times. The chain recombines TRBV5-1 with TRBJ1-5; the D gene is possibly TRBD1 (6 bases). Germline V gene sequence: CDR1 SGHRS, CDR2 YFSETQ. The CDR3 runs to 14 residues. Trimming shortened V by 4 bases and J by 3 bases, and 11 bases separated the two germline ends. CDR3 nucleotide sequence: TGCGCCAGCAGCATCGGGACAACCAATCAGCCCCAGCATTTT. Translated, it gives CASSIGTTNQPQHF. Using reference TRBV5-1 and TRBJ1-5 for the parts outside the CDR3, the full variable domain is KAGVTQTPRYLIKTRGQQVTLSCSPISGHRSVSWYQQTPGQGLQFLFEYFSETQRNKGNFPGRFSGRQFSNSRSEMNVSTLELGDSALYLCASSIGTTNQPQHFGDGTRLSIL.

The chain joins TRBV5-1 to TRBJ2-5; D is unresolved. Per germline, CDR1 SGHRS and CDR2 YFSETQ. The V end lost 1 base, the J end lost 0 bases, and 7 bases lay between the germline ends. The CDR3 runs 14 residues. This chain's CDR3 is CASSLLGNQETQYF. The CDR3 region has the DNA TGCGCCAGCAGCTTGCTGGGCAACCAAGAGACCCAGTACTTC.

This clone was seen a handful of times. The V gene is TRBV6-1, the J gene TRBJ1-5; no reliable D call. In germline, CDR1 is MNHNS, CDR2 SASEGT. V lost 4 bases, J lost 3 bases, and 13 bases lay in between. The CDR3 has 15 amino acids. The CDR3 reads CASSASESYNQPQHF. The CDR3 region has the DNA TGTGCCAGCAGTGCCTCCGAGAGTTACAATCAGCCCCAGCATTTT.

The table lists this clone with a few counts. The chain uses TRBV5-1 and TRBJ2-3, with D perhaps matching TRBD2 (6 bases). The ends were cut back, 4 bases at V and 4 bases at J, with 13 bases in the middle. This CDR3 has 14 amino acids. Germline V gene sequence: CDR1 SGHRS, CDR2 YFSETQ. CDR3 residues: CASSPGVGADTQYF. CDR3 in DNA: TGCGCCAGCAGCCCGGGGGTTGGTGCAGATACGCAGTATTTT. Full variable domain (rest looked up from reference TRBV5-1 and TRBJ2-3): KAGVTQTPRYLIKTRGQQVTLSCSPISGHRSVSWYQQTPGQGLQFLFEYFSETQRNKGNFPGRFSGRQFSNSRSEMNVSTLELGDSALYLCASSPGVGADTQYFGPGTRLTVL.

This clone was detected only a few times. The chain uses TRBV10-3 and TRBJ1-1; D not certain. V was cut by 3 bases and J by 1 base, with 12 bases left in between. CDR3 size: 15 residues. The germline V gene encodes CDR1 ENHRY and CDR2 SYGVKD. The CDR3 region is CAISEGGGKNTEAFF. The CDR3 coding sequence is TGTGCCATCAGTGAAGGTGGCGGCAAGAACACTGAAGCTTTCTTT.

In its sample, this clone was seen a few times. The rearrangement uses TRBV4-3 and TRBJ2-1; 14 bases map to TRBD2. V was clipped by 5 bases and J by 7 bases; unmatched bases: 4. There are 15 residues in the CDR3. The germline CDR1 and CDR2 sequences are LGHNA and YSLEER. The CDR3 region is CASSYGLAGGNEQFF. The CDR3 region has the DNA TGCGCCAGCAGCTACGGACTAGCGGGGGGAAATGAGCAGTTCTTC.

V and J are TRBV10-3 and TRBJ2-3; 12 bases are a match to TRBD2. V lost 10 bases, J lost 0 bases, and 5 bases stayed unmatched. Per germline, CDR1 ENHRY and CDR2 SYGVKD. The CDR3 is 15 residues long. The CDR3 DNA is TGTGCCACCCGACTAGCGGGAGATAGCACAGATACGCAGTATTTT. It is translated as CATRLAGDSTDTQYF.

The V gene is TRBV2, the J gene TRBJ2-5; perhaps TRBD1 as D (5 bases). The CDR3 consists of 15 residues. Per the germline V gene, CDR1 is SNHLY and CDR2 is FYNNEI. With 1 base removed from V and 3 bases from J, the gap between germline ends came to 12 bases. The CDR3 here is CASSEDGHKKETQYF. CDR3 DNA: TGTGCCAGCAGTGAAGATGGACACAAGAAAGAGACCCAGTACTTC. The full variable domain, in which reference TRBV2 and TRBJ2-5 provide the parts outside the CDR3, is EPEVTQTPSHQVTQMGQEVILRCVPISNHLYFYWYRQILGQKVEFLVSFYNNEISEKSEIFDDQFSVERPDGSNFTLKIRSTKLEDSAMYFCASSEDGHKKETQYFGPGTRLLVL.

The chain has TRBV25-1 and TRBJ2-3; D possibly matches TRBD1 or TRBD2 (5 bases each). The CDR3 is made up of 14 amino acids. Germline CDR1 is MGHDK and CDR2 is SYGVNS. The V end was cut by 6 bases, the J end by 8 bases, with 18 bases between. The CDR3 DNA is TGTGCCAGCAGCAAGGGGTCCTTTGGGGGTACGCAGTATTTT. This sequence encodes CASSKGSFGGTQYF.

This clone was seen a few times. Here the CDR3 DNA reads TGTGCCAGCAGCTTGATGTCAGGGGTTACCTACGAGCAGTACTTC. As protein: CASSLMSGVTYEQYF. The chain carries TRBV5-4 and TRBJ2-7; TRBD1 might be the D (6 bases). Germline V lookup: CDR1 SGHNT, CDR2 YYREEE (reference sequence). The V end was cut by 1 base, the J end by 2 bases, with 13 bases between. CDR3 length: 15 residues. Looking up the rest from reference TRBV5-4 and TRBJ2-7 gives the full variable domain: ETGVTQSPTHLIKTRGQQVTLRCSSQSGHNTVSWYQQALGQGPQFIFQYYREEENGRGNFPPRFSGLQFPNYSSELNVNALELDDSALYLCASSLMSGVTYEQYFGPGTRLTVT.

To note about this clone: This may come from a read error, since a much larger clone is one base off. The gene calls are TRBV7-2 and TRBJ2-4; the match to TRBD1 covers 9 bases. The CDR3 length is 14 residues. J lost 8 bases, V lost 1 base, and 3 bases had no gene match. From germline, CDR1 is SGHTA and CDR2 FQGNSA. For the CDR3, the DNA is TGTGCCAGCAGCTTAGGACAGGGGGGGGACATTCAGTACTTC. Protein product: CASSLGQGGDIQYF.

This clone was counted between two and nine times. The rearrangement links TRBV9 to TRBJ2-1; D not certain. The CDR3 is 13 residues long. Germline V gene data show CDR1 as SGDLS and CDR2 as YYNGEE. V was pared by 0 bases and J by 5 bases, with 6 bases between. The CDR3 here is CASSVEANNEQFF. The CDR3 bases are TGTGCCAGCAGCGTAGAGGCCAACAATGAGCAGTTCTTC.